The source of this TCR beta chain is a study of blood T cell repertoires in COVID-19. About the research overall: The United States, Italy and Spain supplied acute and convalescent COVID-19 samples. T cells, B-cell-depleted T cells, or PBMCs supplied cDNA or gDNA.

Germline lookup yields CDR1 DFQATT and CDR2 SNEGSKA (reference sequence). The V and J ends lost 3 bases and 0 bases respectively, with 15 bases between them. The CDR3 has 16 amino acids. Measured with immunoSEQ multiplex PCR; TCRdb has only the in-frame clones, and not every one. Of 120,000 or so clones listed, about 86% are singletons. V and J are TRBV20-1 and TRBJ1-5; D unclear. The sample comprised peripheral blood. This TCR was recovered from a woman in her fifties or sixties with active or convalescent COVID-19. The CDR3 nucleotides read TGCAGTGCTAGTATATCGACACCATATAGCAATCAGCCCCAGCATTTT. This translates into CSASISTPYSNQPQHF.